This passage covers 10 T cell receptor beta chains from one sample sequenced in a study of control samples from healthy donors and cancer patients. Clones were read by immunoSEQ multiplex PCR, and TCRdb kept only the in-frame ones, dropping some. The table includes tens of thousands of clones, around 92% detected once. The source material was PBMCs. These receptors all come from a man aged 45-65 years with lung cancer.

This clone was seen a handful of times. The CDR3: CASSDPGQGANGELFF. The DNA of the CDR3 is TGTGCCAGCAGTGATCCGGGACAGGGGGCGAACGGGGAGCTGTTTTTT. The chain employs TRBV6-2 or TRBV6-3 and TRBJ2-2; 12 bases map to TRBD1. Trimming took 5 bases from V and 7 from J; bases not matched to a gene: 8. There are 16 residues in the CDR3. Germline CDR1 and CDR2: MNHEY and SVGEGT.

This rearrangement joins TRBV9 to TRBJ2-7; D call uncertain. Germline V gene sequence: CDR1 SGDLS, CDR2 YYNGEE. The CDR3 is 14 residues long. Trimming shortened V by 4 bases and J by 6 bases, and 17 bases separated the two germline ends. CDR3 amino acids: CASSPRRLPAEQYF. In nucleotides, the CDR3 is TGTGCCAGCAGCCCTCGCCGACTTCCGGCCGAGCAGTACTTC.

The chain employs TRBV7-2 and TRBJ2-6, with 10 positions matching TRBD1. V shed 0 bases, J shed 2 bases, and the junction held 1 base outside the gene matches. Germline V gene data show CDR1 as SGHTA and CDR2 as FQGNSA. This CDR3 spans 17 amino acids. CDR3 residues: CASSLAGTGAGANVLTF. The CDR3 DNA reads TGTGCCAGCAGCTTAGCCGGGACAGGGGCTGGGGCCAACGTCCTGACTTTC.

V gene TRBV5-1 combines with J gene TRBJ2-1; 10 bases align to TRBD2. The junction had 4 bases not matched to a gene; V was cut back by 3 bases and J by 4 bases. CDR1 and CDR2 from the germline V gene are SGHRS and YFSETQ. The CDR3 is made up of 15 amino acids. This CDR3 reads CASSWTSGPYNEQFF. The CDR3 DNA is TGCGCCAGCAGCTGGACTAGCGGACCATACAATGAGCAGTTCTTC.

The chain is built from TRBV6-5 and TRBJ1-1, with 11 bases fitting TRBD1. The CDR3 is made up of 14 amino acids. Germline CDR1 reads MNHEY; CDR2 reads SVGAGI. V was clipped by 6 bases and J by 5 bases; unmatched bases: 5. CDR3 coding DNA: TGTGCCAGCAGGAAGGACAGGGGGCGGACTGAAGCTTTCTTT. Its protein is CASRKDRGRTEAFF.

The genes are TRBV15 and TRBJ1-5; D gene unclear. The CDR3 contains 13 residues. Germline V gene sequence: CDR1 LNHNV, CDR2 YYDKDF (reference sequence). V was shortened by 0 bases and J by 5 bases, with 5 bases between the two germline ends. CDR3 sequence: CATSRDPDQPQHF. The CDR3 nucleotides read TGTGCCACCAGCAGAGATCCGGATCAGCCCCAGCATTTT. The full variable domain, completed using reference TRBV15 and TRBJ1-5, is DAMVIQNPRYQVTQFGKPVTLSCSQTLNHNVMYWYQQKSSQAPKLLFHYYDKDFNNEADTPDNFQSRRPNTSFCFLDIRSPGLGDTAMYLCATSRDPDQPQHFGDGTRLSIL.

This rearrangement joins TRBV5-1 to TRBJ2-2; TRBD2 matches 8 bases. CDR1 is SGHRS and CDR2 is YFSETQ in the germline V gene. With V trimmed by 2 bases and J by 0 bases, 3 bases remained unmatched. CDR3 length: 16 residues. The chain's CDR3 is CASSFSGVTNTGELFF. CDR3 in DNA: TGCGCCAGCAGCTTTAGCGGGGTGACGAACACCGGGGAGCTGTTTTTT.

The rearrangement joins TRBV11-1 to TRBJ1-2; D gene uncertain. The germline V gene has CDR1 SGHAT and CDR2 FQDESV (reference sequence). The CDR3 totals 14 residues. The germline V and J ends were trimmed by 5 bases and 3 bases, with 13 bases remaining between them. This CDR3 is CASSGRRSYYGYTF. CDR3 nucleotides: TGTGCCAGCAGCGGCAGGCGATCCTACTATGGCTACACCTTC.

The CDR3 is CASSQDPNPGLVNEQFF. The CDR3 bases are TGTGCCAGCAGCCAAGATCCCAATCCCGGACTAGTCAATGAGCAGTTCTTC. V gene TRBV4-2 combines with J gene TRBJ2-1, with 7 bases fitting TRBD2. V lost 0 bases and J lost 6; bases outside the gene matches: 11. The germline V gene encodes CDR1 LGHNA and CDR2 YNFKEQ. This CDR3 spans 17 amino acids.

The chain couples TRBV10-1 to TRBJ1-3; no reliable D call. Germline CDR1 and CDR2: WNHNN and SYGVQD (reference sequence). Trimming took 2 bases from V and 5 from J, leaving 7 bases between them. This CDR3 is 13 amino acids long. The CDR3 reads CASSEAGRNTIYF. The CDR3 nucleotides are TGCGCCAGCAGTGAGGCTGGAAGAAACACCATATATTTT.